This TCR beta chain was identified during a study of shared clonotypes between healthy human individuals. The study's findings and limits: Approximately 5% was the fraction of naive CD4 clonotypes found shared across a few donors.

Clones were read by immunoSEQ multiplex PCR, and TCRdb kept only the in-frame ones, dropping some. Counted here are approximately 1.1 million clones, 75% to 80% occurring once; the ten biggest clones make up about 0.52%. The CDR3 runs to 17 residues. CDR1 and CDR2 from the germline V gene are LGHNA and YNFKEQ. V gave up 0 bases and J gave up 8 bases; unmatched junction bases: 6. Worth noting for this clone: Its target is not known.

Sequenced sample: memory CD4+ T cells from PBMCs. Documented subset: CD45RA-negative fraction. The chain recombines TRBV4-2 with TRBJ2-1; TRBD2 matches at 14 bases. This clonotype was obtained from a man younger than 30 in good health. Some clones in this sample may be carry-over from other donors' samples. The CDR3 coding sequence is TGTGCCAGCAGCCAAGATCCCCGGACTAGCGGGAGGCATGAGCAGTTCTTC. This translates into CASSQDPRTSGRHEQFF.